This T cell receptor (beta chain) was recovered during a study of blood T cell repertoires in COVID-19. For the study at large: Both acute and convalescent COVID-19 samples were obtained from the United States, Italy and Spain. Sample material is recorded as cDNA or gDNA derived from T cells, B-cell-depleted T cells, or PBMCs.

This clone came up many times. How the authors handled the data: Estimation of nucleated cell counts relied on the amplification of reference gene primers. TCRdb's copy holds only in-frame clones and misses some; the assay was immunoSEQ multiplex PCR. V and J calls and clone size come straight from that table; D and trimming were deduced from the DNA. There are fewer than 250,000 clones in the sample; roughly 82% occur only once, and about 4.5% lies in the top ten. Trimming shortened V by 6 bases and J by 4 bases, and 6 bases separated the two germline ends. Per the germline V gene, CDR1 is MNHNY and CDR2 is SVGAGI (reference sequence). The CDR3 length is 11 residues.

Sequencing was done on a sample of peripheral blood. This clonotype was sampled from a woman aged 70-85 years with acute or convalescent COVID-19. The chain combines TRBV6-6 with TRBJ1-2, with D perhaps TRBD1 (5 bases). CDR3 amino acids: CASSGGYGYTF. CDR3 coding DNA: TGTGCCAGCAGCGGGGGCTATGGCTACACCTTC.